This is a list of T cell receptor beta chains from one sample in a study of neurological immune-mediated disorders. TCRdb redid the calling of the 5' RACE reads with MiXCR, one entry per CDR3 protein. Here the sample spans 80,000 to 95,000 distinct CDR3 sequences, under 4.5% being singletons. Sequences were obtained from PBMCs. The receptors come from a woman aged 50 to 65 with multiple sclerosis. Each CDR3 is given with its conserved first and last residue. A D gene is named only where the DNA matches it firmly. The size of a clone is reported for some rows only, either as once, few or many, or as a class for expanded clones.

J gene,clone size,V gene,D gene,CDR3 length,CDR3 DNA,CDR3 protein
TRBJ2-1,many,TRBV5-1,-,13,TGCGCCAGCAGCTCACGCTTGGCTGGTGAGCAGTTCTTC,CASSSRLAGEQFF
TRBJ2-3,-,TRBV14,-,13,TGTGCCAGCAGCCTACTCCGATCTGATACGCAGTATTTT,CASSLLRSDTQYF
TRBJ1-6,many,TRBV5-1,-,15,TGCGCCAGCAGCTCCTGGGGGACGGATAATTCACCCCTCCACTTT,CASSSWGTDNSPLHF
TRBJ2-7,many,TRBV20-1,TRBD2,17,TGCAGTGCTCTTAGCGGGGGGGGCCCAGCTATAGGGTACGAGCAGTACTTC,CSALSGGGPAIGYEQYF
TRBJ2-1,many,TRBV20-1,TRBD1,14,TGCAGTGCTAGTTGGGACAGGGGGTACAATGAGCAGTTCTTC,CSASWDRGYNEQFF
TRBJ1-1,many,TRBV7-9,-,15,TGTGCCAGCAGCTTCTTATCAGGGTTGCGCACTGAAGCTTTCTTT,CASSFLSGLRTEAFF
TRBJ2-2,many,TRBV2,-,15,TGTGCCAGCAGTAGCGGTGAACTAGCCCCCGGGGAGCTGTTTTTT,CASSSGELAPGELFF
TRBJ1-1,many,TRBV18,-,13,TGTGCCAGCTCACCACTACTTAACACTGAAGCTTTCTTT,CASSPLLNTEAFF
TRBJ2-3,many,TRBV20-1,TRBD2,16,TGCAGTGCTAGGGATTCTAGCGGGGGGGCACGAGATACGCAGTATTTT,CSARDSSGGARDTQYF
TRBJ1-1,once,TRBV4-1,-,15,TGCGCCGGCAGCCAAGGTCACAGAAACAACACTGAAGCTTTCTTT,CAGSQGHRNNTEAFF
TRBJ2-7,many,TRBV7-2,TRBD1,13,TGTGCCAGCAGACGGGACAGGTTTTACGAGCAGTACTTC,CASRRDRFYEQYF
TRBJ1-3,many,TRBV11-2,-,12,TGTGCCAGCGGACCTTATGGAAACACCATATATTTT,CASGPYGNTIYF
TRBJ1-3,-,TRBV28,TRBD1,17,TGTGCCAGCAGTCTCAGCAGCAGGGGGGCCTACGGAAACACCATATATTTT,CASSLSSRGAYGNTIYF
TRBJ2-5,many,TRBV20-1,-,11,TGCAGTGCAATAGTCCAAGAGACCCAGTACTTC,CSAIVQETQYF
TRBJ1-1,many,TRBV7-2,TRBD1,14,TGTGCCAGCAGCCGGACAGGGTCGGACACTGAAGCTTTCTTT,CASSRTGSDTEAFF
TRBJ2-7,many,TRBV20-1,TRBD2,16,TGCAGTGCTAGAGATCAGTGGGTAGCGGGGGCCTACGAGCAGTACTTC,CSARDQWVAGAYEQYF
TRBJ2-3,many,TRBV24-1,-,13,TGTGCCACCAGTGATGCGAGGGCAGATACGCAGTATTTT,CATSDARADTQYF
TRBJ2-1,many,TRBV7-2,-,14,TGTGCCAGCAAGGGTCTAGCGATCGGCAATGAGCAGTTCTTC,CASKGLAIGNEQFF
TRBJ2-7,many,TRBV4-3,TRBD2,14,TGCGCCAGCAGCCAAGGGGAGGGCCGATACGAGCAGTACTTC,CASSQGEGRYEQYF
TRBJ1-2,many,TRBV5-6,-,14,TGTGCCAGCAGCCCGTGGCCCAGCGACTATGGCTACACCTTC,CASSPWPSDYGYTF
TRBJ2-3,many,TRBV6-5,-,14,TGTGCCAGCAGTTCAAGGAGGCGCACAGATACGCAGTATTTT,CASSSRRRTDTQYF
TRBJ1-2,many,TRBV4-1,TRBD1,15,TGCGCCAGCAGCCAAGTCCCGGACAGGAGCTATGGCTACACCTTC,CASSQVPDRSYGYTF
TRBJ2-2,-,TRBV5-1,-,15,TGCGCCAGCACTGGGAGCACCTCGAACACCGGGGAGCTGTTTTTT,CASTGSTSNTGELFF
TRBJ2-6,many,TRBV6-5,TRBD1,15,TGTGCCAGCAGCACTCCGGGACAGGGACGGAACGTCCTGACTTTC,CASSTPGQGRNVLTF
TRBJ2-7,many,TRBV7-2,TRBD2,14,TGTGCCAGCAGCTTTAGCGGGGCCCTCTACGAGCAGTACTTC,CASSFSGALYEQYF
TRBJ2-1,many,TRBV7-9,TRBD1,16,TGTGCCAGCAGCTCTGGACAGGGGCCAACCTACAATGAGCAGTTCTTC,CASSSGQGPTYNEQFF
TRBJ2-7,many,TRBV20-1,-,13,TGCAGTGCTAGGGACACATGGGCCTACGAGCAGTACTTC,CSARDTWAYEQYF
TRBJ2-5,-,TRBV7-2,-,13,TGTGCCAGCAGCTTAGGTGGACAGAGGACCCAGTACTTC,CASSLGGQRTQYF
TRBJ2-7,-,TRBV4-1,-,15,TGCGCCAGCAGCCATTTCGGGACACCGGCCTACGAGCAGTACTTC,CASSHFGTPAYEQYF
TRBJ2-3,many,TRBV9,TRBD1,15,TGTGCCAGCAGCGATACAGGGGCCCGCACAGATACGCAGTATTTT,CASSDTGARTDTQYF
TRBJ1-1,few,TRBV7-2,-,13,TGTGCCAGCAGCCCGGTCGTTTTTGCTGAAGCTTTCTTT,CASSPVVFAEAFF
TRBJ2-7,many,TRBV7-9,-,13,TGTGCCAGCAGCCTCCAGGGTCGGTACGAGCAGTACTTC,CASSLQGRYEQYF
TRBJ2-3,many,TRBV5-1,-,14,TGCGCCAGCAGCTTCGATCAGGCCACAGATACGCAGTATTTT,CASSFDQATDTQYF
TRBJ2-1,few,TRBV7-2,-,17,TGTGCCAGCAGCCCGCGTACCCTGCGGAACCCCTACAATGAGCAGTTCTTC,CASSPRTLRNPYNEQFF
TRBJ2-5,many,TRBV7-8,-,14,TGTGCCAGCAGGCTGCGACTGCACCAAGAGACCCAGTACTTC,CASRLRLHQETQYF
TRBJ1-2,many,TRBV5-5,-,15,TGTGCCAGCAGCTTGGGAGGTGGGCTCAACTATGGCTACACCTTC,CASSLGGGLNYGYTF
TRBJ2-3,many,TRBV5-6,TRBD2,16,TGTGCCAGCAGCTTGTTTCTAGCGGGGGAAGGGAATACGCAGTATTTT,CASSLFLAGEGNTQYF
TRBJ1-1,many,TRBV20-1,-,14,TGCAGTGCTCCCTCCGGGAGCATGAACACTGAAGCTTTCTTT,CSAPSGSMNTEAFF
TRBJ2-7,many,TRBV7-9,-,18,TGTGCCAGCAGCTTAAGGATTGAAGGTTCAGGTCTTTCCTACGAGCAGTACTTC,CASSLRIEGSGLSYEQYF
TRBJ2-1,-,TRBV6-5,TRBD2,16,TGTGCCAGCAGTAAATCCCTAGCGGGGGGGAACGATGAGCAGTTCTTC,CASSKSLAGGNDEQFF
TRBJ2-3,many,TRBV6-5,-,15,TGTGCCAGCAGTGCGAGGGGGGGGGCGACAGATACGCAGTATTTT,CASSARGGATDTQYF
TRBJ2-2,many,TRBV10-3,-,14,TGTGCCATCTCTCCCCCACGGGGCACCGGGGAGCTGTTTTTT,CAISPPRGTGELFF
TRBJ2-2,many,TRBV15,-,16,TGTGCCACCAGCAGAGAAAAAGTGGAGAACACCGGGGAGCTGTTTTTT,CATSREKVENTGELFF
TRBJ2-3,many,TRBV9,TRBD2,16,TGTGCCAGCAGCACTCACCTAGCGGGGGACCCAGATACGCAGTATTTT,CASSTHLAGDPDTQYF
TRBJ2-7,many,TRBV4-1,-,16,TGCGCCAGCAGCCAAGCCGCAAATAACCCTCGGGACGAGCAGTACTTC,CASSQAANNPRDEQYF
TRBJ1-6,many,TRBV5-1,-,18,TGCGCCAGCAGCTTGGACGGGACAAGGAGCTCCTATAATTCACCCCTCCACTTT,CASSLDGTRSSYNSPLHF
TRBJ1-5,many,TRBV20-1,TRBD1,12,TGCAGTGCGCACAGGGGAGATCAGCCCCAGCATTTT,CSAHRGDQPQHF
TRBJ1-6,many,TRBV20-1,-,16,TGCAGTGCTGATAACAGTGAACAGGGTCATCATTCACCCCTCCACTTT,CSADNSEQGHHSPLHF
TRBJ2-7,-,TRBV6-2/TRBV6-3,TRBD2,16,TGTGCCAGCACCGACCCCGGGGTAGCGGGGATTTACGAGCAGTACTTC,CASTDPGVAGIYEQYF
TRBJ2-5,many,TRBV5-1,-,13,TGCGCCAGCAGTTCGAGCCCCCAAGAGACCCAGTACTTC,CASSSSPQETQYF
TRBJ1-6,many,TRBV20-1,TRBD1,12,TGCAGTGCTAGGACAGGGAATTCACCCCTCCACTTT,CSARTGNSPLHF
TRBJ2-5,few,TRBV15,-,13,TGTGCCAACAGCAGAACCGAGGGGGAGACCCAGTACTTC,CANSRTEGETQYF